These T cell receptor beta chains were read from a single sample in a study of blood T cell repertoires in COVID-19. TCRdb's copy holds only in-frame clones and misses some; the assay was immunoSEQ multiplex PCR. The sample lists 150,000 to 200,000 clones, 86% occurring once. The sample comprised peripheral blood. The receptors stem from a man aged 18 to 29 with acute or convalescent COVID-19. The conserved cysteine and the conserved F or W are not part of the CDR3 here.

v_call: TRBV7-9
cdr3_aa: ASSLGQAHEKLF

v_call: TRBV24-1
cdr3_aa: ATSDRDRGPGNTEAF

v_call: TRBV4-1
cdr3_aa: ASSQPLAGALWEQF

v_call: TRBV6-5
cdr3_aa: ASSLDRYNEQF

v_call: TRBV19
cdr3_aa: ASSIGQGATGELF

v_call: TRBV21-1
cdr3_aa: ASSKAGRGGLWETQY

v_call: TRBV2
cdr3_aa: ASNLQGELTADTQY

v_call: TRBV9
cdr3_aa: ASSSRTSGSQETQY

v_call: TRBV19
cdr3_aa: ASSPTGSSGANVLT

v_call: TRBV5-4
cdr3_aa: ASSQPGHLLVGYT

v_call: TRBV7-8
cdr3_aa: ASSGGQFYGYT

v_call: TRBV19
cdr3_aa: ASSIFTSSYNSPLH

v_call: TRBV30
cdr3_aa: AWSPAGNTIY

v_call: TRBV5-1
cdr3_aa: ASSLATSDYGYT

v_call: TRBV6-4
cdr3_aa: ASSDGTGSTEAF

v_call: TRBV9
cdr3_aa: ASSVEGDYT

v_call: TRBV19
cdr3_aa: ASSTTGSSYEQY

v_call: TRBV7-6
cdr3_aa: ASSLEVSDYGYT

v_call: TRBV29-1
cdr3_aa: SVVEGIGLF

v_call: TRBV7-2
cdr3_aa: ASSLSYRAPSNQPQH

v_call: TRBV29-1
cdr3_aa: SVGGRGSANTEAF

v_call: TRBV28
cdr3_aa: ASSVKNRQGAKNIQY

v_call: TRBV18
cdr3_aa: ASSPSGQTNYGYT

v_call: TRBV6-1
cdr3_aa: ASSALAGVANTEAF

v_call: TRBV6-5
cdr3_aa: ASSRQGGSSYEQY

v_call: TRBV19
cdr3_aa: ASSPGQGTNTEAF

v_call: TRBV7-6
cdr3_aa: ASSAGSVENTEAF

v_call: TRBV6-5
cdr3_aa: ASSRGTANTEAF

v_call: TRBV10-3
cdr3_aa: AISDLGARETQY

v_call: TRBV4-1
cdr3_aa: ASSQDVGDTGELF

v_call: TRBV18
cdr3_aa: ASSPAGGKETQY

v_call: TRBV28
cdr3_aa: ASSLTRGIGGYT

v_call: TRBV9
cdr3_aa: ASSVRDYGYT

v_call: TRBV9
cdr3_aa: ASSAGGASGGQPQH

v_call: TRBV5-4
cdr3_aa: ASSSYHRDNSPLH

v_call: TRBV5-1
cdr3_aa: ASSLDGRGSNEKLF

v_call: TRBV7-9
cdr3_aa: ASSLASGNRRNSPLH

v_call: TRBV6-5
cdr3_aa: ATVALDYGYT

v_call: TRBV29-1
cdr3_aa: SVARPGQGPEKLF

v_call: TRBV7-3
cdr3_aa: ASSLTAATEAF

v_call: TRBV6-5
cdr3_aa: ASSSSRGTEAF

v_call: TRBV28
cdr3_aa: ASSSTGQGGQPQH

v_call: TRBV7-2
cdr3_aa: ASSPTGQGNTGELF

v_call: TRBV5-4
cdr3_aa: AYSGAAGELF